This is a list of T cell receptor beta chains from one sample in a study of OX40 agonist ivuxolimab in advanced cancers. Produced via immunoSEQ multiplex PCR; TCRdb's table is partial and in-frame only. The profile shows several thousand clones, approximately 80% of them singletons. The sequences come from CD4+ or CD8+ T cells sorted from blood, collected in a trial of the OX40 agonist ivuxolimab. The receptors shown here come from an adult with an advanced solid tumor such as melanoma, head and neck, liver or kidney cancer. Both conserved end residues are part of each CDR3. Each record gives: J gene, D gene, V gene, clone size, CDR3 protein, CDR3 DNA. The D gene is left open where the match is weak. Not all rows give a size; the values are once, few, many and, for expanded clones, a class.

j_call: TRBJ2-3; d_call: TRBD2; v_call: TRBV10-1; clone_size: NA; cdr3_aa: CASSESMSAGGTDTQYF; cdr3_nt: TGCGCCAGCAGTGAGTCTATGTCGGCGGGGGGGACAGATACGCAGTATTTT
j_call: TRBJ2-5; d_call: NA; v_call: TRBV19; clone_size: NA; cdr3_aa: CASSSQGGETQYF; cdr3_nt: TGTGCCAGTAGCTCACAGGGCGGTGAGACCCAGTACTTC
j_call: TRBJ2-1; d_call: NA; v_call: TRBV6-1; clone_size: NA; cdr3_aa: CASRASSYNEQFF; cdr3_nt: TGTGCCAGCAGGGCGAGCTCCTACAATGAGCAGTTCTTC
j_call: TRBJ1-1; d_call: NA; v_call: TRBV27; clone_size: NA; cdr3_aa: CASGTAGREAFF; cdr3_nt: TGTGCCAGCGGGACGGCAGGCCGAGAAGCTTTCTTT
j_call: TRBJ2-5; d_call: TRBD1; v_call: TRBV7-8; clone_size: NA; cdr3_aa: CASSLGQGQGEETQYF; cdr3_nt: TGTGCCAGCAGCTTAGGACAGGGGCAGGGGGAAGAGACCCAGTACTTC
j_call: TRBJ1-4; d_call: NA; v_call: TRBV6-1; clone_size: NA; cdr3_aa: CASTADATNEKLFF; cdr3_nt: TGTGCCAGCACGGCAGACGCAACTAATGAAAAACTGTTTTTT
j_call: TRBJ2-5; d_call: NA; v_call: TRBV6-4; clone_size: NA; cdr3_aa: CASSSRLAFEETQYF; cdr3_nt: TGTGCCAGCAGTTCCCGCTTAGCGTTCGAAGAGACCCAGTACTTC
j_call: TRBJ2-7; d_call: TRBD1; v_call: TRBV7-9; clone_size: NA; cdr3_aa: CASSLLAGGSEQYF; cdr3_nt: TGTGCCAGCAGCTTACTGGCAGGGGGCTCTGAGCAGTACTTC
j_call: TRBJ1-1; d_call: NA; v_call: TRBV13; clone_size: NA; cdr3_aa: CASSLSQELDTEAFF; cdr3_nt: TGTGCCAGCAGCTTGTCACAGGAGTTGGACACTGAAGCTTTCTTT
j_call: TRBJ2-7; d_call: TRBD1; v_call: TRBV6-6; clone_size: NA; cdr3_aa: CASSYSRQGYEQYF; cdr3_nt: TGTGCCAGCAGTTACTCGCGACAGGGCTACGAGCAGTACTTC
j_call: TRBJ2-1; d_call: NA; v_call: TRBV12-5; clone_size: NA; cdr3_aa: CASGLLRNEQFF; cdr3_nt: TGTGCTAGTGGTTTGTTGAGGAATGAGCAGTTCTTC
j_call: TRBJ1-2; d_call: NA; v_call: TRBV9; clone_size: NA; cdr3_aa: CASSVNPTDGYTF; cdr3_nt: TGTGCCAGCAGCGTAAATCCGACGGATGGCTACACCTTC
j_call: TRBJ1-4; d_call: TRBD1; v_call: TRBV9; clone_size: NA; cdr3_aa: CASSTGGEKLFF; cdr3_nt: TGTGCCAGCAGCACAGGGGGTGAAAAACTGTTTTTT
j_call: TRBJ1-5; d_call: NA; v_call: TRBV25-1; clone_size: NA; cdr3_aa: CASSEGAGENSNQPQHF; cdr3_nt: TGTGCCAGCAGTGAAGGGGCCGGAGAGAATAGCAATCAGCCCCAGCATTTT
j_call: TRBJ1-2; d_call: TRBD1; v_call: TRBV7-9; clone_size: once; cdr3_aa: CASSLAPDRVYGYTF; cdr3_nt: TGTGCCAGCAGTCTCGCCCCAGACAGGGTTTATGGCTACACCTTC
j_call: TRBJ2-2; d_call: NA; v_call: TRBV9; clone_size: NA; cdr3_aa: CASSVVAVETGELFF; cdr3_nt: TGTGCCAGCAGCGTAGTTGCCGTGGAAACCGGGGAGCTGTTTTTT
j_call: TRBJ1-5; d_call: NA; v_call: TRBV15; clone_size: NA; cdr3_aa: CATSSARLANQPQHF; cdr3_nt: TGTGCCACCAGCAGCGCCAGGTTGGCCAATCAGCCCCAGCATTTT
j_call: TRBJ2-3; d_call: NA; v_call: TRBV19; clone_size: NA; cdr3_aa: CASSPDSETSTDTQYF; cdr3_nt: TGTGCCAGTAGCCCGGACAGCGAAACTAGCACAGATACGCAGTATTTT
j_call: TRBJ2-1; d_call: TRBD1; v_call: TRBV7-9; clone_size: NA; cdr3_aa: CASSHPDRGRREQFF; cdr3_nt: TGTGCCAGCAGCCATCCGGACAGGGGGCGCCGCGAGCAGTTCTTC
j_call: TRBJ1-2; d_call: NA; v_call: TRBV19; clone_size: NA; cdr3_aa: CASSLGRTYTF; cdr3_nt: TGTGCCAGTAGTCTGGGTCGGACGTACACCTTC
j_call: TRBJ2-5; d_call: NA; v_call: TRBV7-9; clone_size: NA; cdr3_aa: CASSAAVGGPQETQYF; cdr3_nt: TGTGCCAGCAGCGCAGCGGTTGGGGGACCACAAGAGACCCAGTACTTC
j_call: TRBJ2-1; d_call: TRBD1; v_call: TRBV5-1; clone_size: NA; cdr3_aa: CASSLAVTGGDEQFF; cdr3_nt: TGCGCCAGCAGCCTGGCGGTAACAGGGGGCGATGAGCAGTTCTTC
j_call: TRBJ2-7; d_call: TRBD1; v_call: TRBV6-5; clone_size: NA; cdr3_aa: CASSFGQGTYEQYF; cdr3_nt: TGTGCCAGCAGTTTCGGACAGGGAACCTACGAGCAGTACTTC
j_call: TRBJ1-6; d_call: NA; v_call: TRBV5-6; clone_size: few; cdr3_aa: CASSSEGPLHF; cdr3_nt: TGTGCCAGCAGCTCCGAAGGGCCCCTCCACTTT
j_call: TRBJ1-4; d_call: NA; v_call: TRBV25-1; clone_size: NA; cdr3_aa: CASSTQNTNEKLFF; cdr3_nt: TGTGCCAGCAGCACCCAGAACACTAATGAAAAACTGTTTTTT
j_call: TRBJ2-3; d_call: TRBD2; v_call: TRBV7-2; clone_size: NA; cdr3_aa: CASSPWTSGGGQYF; cdr3_nt: TGTGCCAGCAGCCCCTGGACTAGCGGGGGCGGGCAGTATTTT